The 19 T cell receptor beta chains listed next were all sequenced from one sample in a study of shared clonotypes between healthy human individuals. Measured with immunoSEQ multiplex PCR; TCRdb has only the in-frame clones, and not every one. The sample carries over 2 million clones, 80% to 95% recorded once. Input material: naive CD4+ T cells from PBMCs. Described subset: CD45RA+ positively selected. These receptors all come from a man between 18 and 29 years old in good health. Some clones in this sample may be carry-over from other donors' samples.

The V gene is TRBV7-2, the J gene TRBJ2-7; the match to TRBD1 covers 7 bases. The germline gives CDR1 SGHTA, CDR2 FQGNSA. The CDR3 runs 14 residues. The trim removed 5 bases at V and 3 bases at J, leaving 7 bases unmatched. CDR3 protein: CASSPRTGYYEQYF. The CDR3 DNA follows: TGTGCCAGCAGCCCCCGGACAGGATACTACGAGCAGTACTTC.

Here the CDR3 DNA reads TGTGCCAGCAGCCCTGGGGGACAGGGAACTGGAAACACCATATATTTT. Its protein product is CASSPGGQGTGNTIYF. The chain couples TRBV28 to TRBJ1-3; 9 bases match TRBD1. Germline V CDR1 and CDR2: MDHEN, SYDVKM. CDR3 length: 16 residues. The V segment lost 6 bases and the J segment 2 bases; nucleotides outside the gene matches: 8.

The V and J genes are TRBV29-1 and TRBJ2-3, with TRBD2 identical over 7 bases. The V gene end was trimmed by 7 bases and the J gene end by 0 bases; junction bases not matched to a gene: 7. The germline CDR1 and CDR2 sequences are SQVTM and ANQGSEA. The CDR3 is 14 residues long. CDR3 amino acids: CSGTSERSTDTQYF. CDR3 sequence (DNA): TGCAGCGGCACTAGCGAAAGAAGCACAGATACGCAGTATTTT.

This sequence joins TRBV21-1 and TRBJ2-7; the table's TRBD1 call for D was not verified on the DNA. TRBV21-1 is a documented pseudogene. The CDR3 is 17 residues long. CDR3 bases: TGTGCCAGCAGTCCCACGGGGAGGGACAGGGATCTCTACGAGCAGTACTTC. It specifies CASSPTGRDRDLYEQYF.

Details on this clone: Within the sample, other DNA sequences also encode this same CDR3. The rearrangement joins TRBV5-8 to TRBJ2-6; D is ambiguous. The CDR3 spans 15 residues. Germline V CDR1 and CDR2: SGHTS, YDEGEE. V lost 1 base and J lost 0, with 5 bases in between. The CDR3 region has the DNA TGTGCCAGCAGCTTGTATAGCTCTGGGGCCAACGTCCTGACTTTC. This sequence encodes CASSLYSSGANVLTF.

In this sample, this clone turned up a few times. The genes are TRBV19 and TRBJ1-5; a possible D gene is TRBD1 (6 bases). The germline gives CDR1 LNHDA, CDR2 SQIVND (reference sequence). V dropped 6 bases and J dropped 6 bases, with 15 bases sitting between them. This CDR3 contains 14 residues. The CDR3 bases are TGTGCCAGTAGCCCCGGCCTACAGGGTCAGCCCCAGCATTTT. This sequence encodes CASSPGLQGQPQHF.

This clone was seen only once. Other DNA sequences from this sample encode an identical CDR3 as well. The chain uses TRBV19 and TRBJ1-2; possible D gene TRBD1, 6 bases. Germline CDR1 reads LNHDA; CDR2 reads SQIVND (reference sequence). V was shortened by 5 bases and J by 0 bases, with 7 bases between the two germline ends. The CDR3 totals 13 residues. CDR3 loop: CASSYRANYGYTF. CDR3 DNA sequence: TGTGCCAGTAGTTACAGGGCTAACTATGGCTACACCTTC.

The J gene is TRBJ2-3, the V gene TRBV11-2; TRBD2 aligns across 13 bases. V was clipped by 5 bases and J by 2 bases; unmatched bases: 10. The CDR3 sequence is 18 residues long. Germline values: CDR1 SGHAT, CDR2 FQNNGV. For the CDR3, the DNA is TGTGCCAGCAGCCCTGGACTAGCGGGAGAGGTTAACACAGATACGCAGTATTTT. Amino acid sequence: CASSPGLAGEVNTDTQYF.

CDR3 nucleotide sequence: TGTGCCAGTAGTAGGGCTATCGGGAGCTCCTACGAGCAGTACTTC. Translating gives CASSRAIGSSYEQYF. The chain employs TRBV19 and TRBJ2-7, with D perhaps TRBD2 (6 bases). V was shortened by 4 bases and J by 0 bases, with 13 bases between the two germline ends. This CDR3 is 15 amino acids long. CDR1 and CDR2 (germline): LNHDA, SQIVND (reference sequence). The entire variable domain, with the rest obtained from reference TRBV19 and TRBJ2-7, is as follows: DGGITQSPKYLFRKEGQNVTLSCEQNLNHDAMYWYRQDPGQGLRLIYYSQIVNDFQKGDIAEGYSVSREKKESFPLTVTSAQKNPTAFYLCASSRAIGSSYEQYFGPGTRLTVT.

V usage is TRBV18 and J usage is TRBJ2-5, with 9 nucleotides matching TRBD1. The CDR3 runs 16 residues. The germline V gene encodes CDR1 KGHSH and CDR2 LQKENI. The V gene end was trimmed by 2 bases and the J gene end by 4 bases; junction bases not matched to a gene: 8. The CDR3 reads CASSPRMTGGGETQYF. The CDR3 DNA is TGTGCCAGCTCACCAAGGATGACAGGGGGAGGAGAGACCCAGTACTTC. Variable domain in full (rest from reference TRBV18 and TRBJ2-5): NAGVMQNPRHLVRRRGQEARLRCSPMKGHSHVYWYRQLPEEGLKFMVYLQKENIIDESGMPKERFSAEFPKEGPSILRIQQVVRGDSAAYFCASSPRMTGGGETQYFGPGTRLLVL.

The gene calls are TRBV7-8 and TRBJ2-6; possible D gene TRBD2, 6 bases. V lost 5 bases to trimming and J lost 12 bases, with 20 bases between them. Germline assignment: CDR1 SGHVS and CDR2 FQNEAQ. This CDR3 spans 15 amino acids. CDR3 in DNA: TGTGCCAGCAGCACCGACTGGGGACTCTCGGTCGTCCTGACTTTC. It specifies CASSTDWGLSVVLTF.

This clone has a handful of counts. This chain uses TRBV7-9 with TRBJ1-1; 7 bases align to TRBD1. Germline V gene data show CDR1 as SEHNR and CDR2 as FQNEAQ (reference sequence). With 8 bases clipped from V and 0 bases from J, the junction kept 6 bases outside the gene matches. The CDR3 runs to 14 residues. CDR3 amino acids: CASLPDRLNTEAFF. The CDR3 DNA is TGTGCCAGCTTACCGGACAGGTTGAACACTGAAGCTTTCTTT.

This clone has just one count. The CDR3 loop is CASSLGRGRVNEQFF. DNA of the CDR3: TGTGCCAGCAGCTTAGGGAGGGGGCGCGTGAATGAGCAGTTCTTC. This chain uses TRBV7-7 with TRBJ2-1; weak D call: TRBD1 (7 bases). V gave up 1 base and J gave up 7 bases, with 14 bases separating them. The germline V gene has CDR1 SSHAT and CDR2 FNYEAQ (reference sequence). The CDR3 has 15 residues.

This chain links TRBV9 with TRBJ2-5; 13 bases agree with TRBD2. The CDR3 is 15 residues long. Trimming took 4 bases from V and 4 from J; bases not matched to a gene: 4. CDR1 SGDLS and CDR2 YYNGEE come from the germline V gene. The CDR3 loop is CASSTGLAGVETQYF. For the CDR3, the DNA is TGTGCCAGCAGCACCGGACTAGCGGGAGTAGAGACCCAGTACTTC.

The rearrangement uses TRBV10-3 and TRBJ2-1; D is ambiguous. Germline V lookup: CDR1 ENHRY, CDR2 SYGVKD. CDR3 size: 9 residues. V dropped 8 bases and J dropped 8 bases, with 4 bases sitting between them. CDR3 amino acids: CAIGHEQFF. CDR3 DNA sequence: TGTGCCATCGGACATGAGCAGTTCTTC.

V gene TRBV7-9 combines with J gene TRBJ2-7, with D perhaps TRBD2 (6 bases). The length of the CDR3 is 15 residues. The V gene's germline CDR1 is SEHNR and CDR2 FQNEAQ (reference sequence). V gave up 5 bases and J gave up 7 bases, with 21 bases separating them. DNA for the CDR3: TGTGCCAGCAGCCCGAGACTCGGGGGAAAGTGGGAGCAGTACTTC. Protein product: CASSPRLGGKWEQYF. Together with reference TRBV7-9 and TRBJ2-7, the CDR3 gives the full variable domain: DTGVSQNPRHKITKRGQNVTFRCDPISEHNRLYWYRQTLGQGPEFLTYFQNEAQLEKSRLLSDRFSAERPKGSFSTLEIQRTEQGDSAMYLCASSPRLGGKWEQYFGPGTRLTVT.

The chain combines TRBV19 with TRBJ1-1; D is ambiguous. Between the trimmed V and J ends, which lost 4 bases and 8 bases, there was a span of 8 bases. Per the germline V gene, CDR1 is LNHDA and CDR2 is SQIVND (reference sequence). The CDR3 sequence is 11 residues long. CDR3 nucleotides: TGTGCCAGTAGTACCCGACTGGAAGCTTTCTTT. Its protein product is CASSTRLEAFF.

This clone came up once. CDR3 loop: CASSSGTGDPKTEETQYF. The CDR3 region has the DNA TGTGCCAGCAGTTCCGGGACAGGGGACCCCAAGACGGAAGAGACCCAGTACTTC. The V call is TRBV27, the J call TRBJ2-5; 10 bases are shared with TRBD1. CDR1 MNHEY and CDR2 SMNVEV come from the germline V gene (reference sequence). V trimming: 4 bases; J trimming: 3 bases; junction bases outside the gene matches: 14. The CDR3 covers 18 residues.

CDR3: CAIYSVSKNIQYF. CDR3 DNA: TGTGCCATCTATAGCGTGTCCAAAAACATTCAGTACTTC. The chain employs TRBV28 and TRBJ2-4; weak D call: TRBD2 (5 bases). V lost 10 bases, J lost 2 bases, and 12 bases lay in between. The V gene's germline CDR1 is MDHEN and CDR2 SYDVKM. The CDR3 is 13 residues long.